This TCR beta chain was identified in a study of human T cells and chemical hapten exposure. Turning to the study itself: Chiefly female patients presented with alopecia areata, totalis or universalis.

Individual cDNA molecules (in the library) carried attached unique molecular identifiers. TCRdb re-called the RACE reads through MiXCR, storing one row per CDR3 protein. The sample has about 250,000 distinct CDR3 sequences; almost 8% are singletons. Losses at the gene ends were 6 bases for V and 4 bases for J; bases not matched to a gene: 9. CDR1 is MNHNS and CDR2 is SASEGT in the germline V gene. The CDR3 has 16 amino acids. Time point indicated: pre-sensitization, week 0. Treatment meaning: therapeutic diphenylcyclopropenone sensitization with weekly scalp DPC. A few counts support this clonotype. The material sequenced was whole blood, taken in connection with sensitization to the hapten diphenylcyclopropenone (DPC). The chain links TRBV6-1 to TRBJ2-2; 9 bases map to TRBD2. The source is a man aged 18 to 35 with alopecia areata. Some clones in this sample may be carry-over from other donors' samples. In DNA, the CDR3 is TGTGCCAGCAGAGGTCGAATAGCGGGGGTCACCGGGGAGCTGTTTTTT. Translating it yields CASRGRIAGVTGELFF.